This note documents a single T cell receptor (beta chain) sequence. Its antigen remains unidentified. The sample belongs to a study of T cell repertoires in cytomegalovirus infection. About the research overall: Well-studied HLA-B-restricted epitopes and recently identified HLA-C-restricted epitopes of CMV were both used in the study. Public TCR beta signatures marked donors with CMV infection and the matching HLA. Whole-study results and caveats: Summed frequency of public TCR beta families distinguished CMV carriers with the relevant HLA. Ex vivo responses were dominated by HLA-C-restricted CMV-specific TCR beta clonotypes.

V trimming: 3 bases; J trimming: 6 bases; junction bases outside the gene matches: 10. Germline values: CDR1 LNHDA, CDR2 SQIVND (reference sequence). CDR3 length equals 16 residues. TCRdb used MiXCR to reprocess the reads, holding one entry per CDR3 protein. The sample includes 370,000 or so distinct CDR3 sequences, about 34% of them seen just once. The sequence was collected from a human donor in good health (CMV status not recorded). Some clones in this sample may be carry-over from other donors' samples. Sequenced material: cultured PBMCs, taken from culture after CMV antigen stimulation. The genes are TRBV19 and TRBJ2-1, with 8 bases identical to TRBD2. In nucleotides, the CDR3 is TGTGCCAGTAGTATCCCGGGAGGGCCCTCTTCCAATGAGCAGTTCTTC. This codes for CASSIPGGPSSNEQFF.